The rows below give T cell receptor beta chains drawn from one sample of a study of cytomegalovirus exposure and HLA in healthy donors. Assay used: immunoSEQ multiplex PCR; TCRdb lists only in-frame clones, some missing. The sample contains 110,000 to 150,000 clones, 84% of which appear only once. Sequenced: PBMCs. These receptors were collected from a woman aged 25 to 45 in good health and CMV-seronegative. Each CDR3 is given with its conserved first and last residue. The order of the fields is D gene, V gene, clone size, J gene, CDR3 DNA, CDR3 protein. A D gene is named only where the DNA matches it firmly. Size values are once, few and many counts, or a class for expanded clones, and some rows have none.

d_gene: -
v_gene: TRBV6-6
abundance: -
j_gene: TRBJ1-2
CDR3nt: TGTGCCAGCAGGTATACCGACAGGAGTTATGGCTACACCTTC
CDR3aa: CASRYTDRSYGYTF

d_gene: TRBD2
v_gene: TRBV18
abundance: -
j_gene: TRBJ2-3
CDR3nt: TGTGCCAGCTCACCCGCAGCGGGGGGGACAGATACGCAGTATTTT
CDR3aa: CASSPAAGGTDTQYF

d_gene: TRBD1
v_gene: TRBV19
abundance: -
j_gene: TRBJ1-1
CDR3nt: TGTGCCAGTAGCTCCGCAGGGGGCACTGAAGCTTTCTTT
CDR3aa: CASSSAGGTEAFF

d_gene: -
v_gene: TRBV27
abundance: -
j_gene: TRBJ1-1
CDR3nt: TGTGCCAGCAGTTTAGGGGGGGGCACTGAAGCTTTCTTT
CDR3aa: CASSLGGGTEAFF

d_gene: -
v_gene: TRBV19
abundance: -
j_gene: TRBJ1-6
CDR3nt: TGTGCCAGTAGTGCTAGCTCCTATAATTCACCCCTCCACTTT
CDR3aa: CASSASSYNSPLHF

d_gene: TRBD1
v_gene: TRBV15
abundance: -
j_gene: TRBJ1-2
CDR3nt: TGTGCCACCAGCACAAAGACAGGGCTTGGCTACACCTTC
CDR3aa: CATSTKTGLGYTF

d_gene: -
v_gene: TRBV19
abundance: -
j_gene: TRBJ1-6
CDR3nt: TGTGCCACCGCACCGGGACTTAATAATTCACCCCTCCACTTT
CDR3aa: CATAPGLNNSPLHF

d_gene: -
v_gene: TRBV12-5
abundance: -
j_gene: TRBJ2-2
CDR3nt: TGTGCTAGTGGTTTGGAACTAGTGAACACCGGGGAGCTGTTTTTT
CDR3aa: CASGLELVNTGELFF

d_gene: TRBD2
v_gene: TRBV5-5
abundance: -
j_gene: TRBJ2-1
CDR3nt: TGTGCCAGCAGCTCCGGGGGGGCCAGGAATGAGCAGTTCTTC
CDR3aa: CASSSGGARNEQFF

d_gene: -
v_gene: TRBV5-4
abundance: -
j_gene: TRBJ1-2
CDR3nt: TGTGCCAGCAGCTTGGAAGGGGTCTATGGCTACACCTTC
CDR3aa: CASSLEGVYGYTF

d_gene: -
v_gene: TRBV20-1
abundance: few
j_gene: TRBJ1-2
CDR3nt: TGCAGTGCTAACAGGGCCGGAGGCTACACCTTC
CDR3aa: CSANRAGGYTF

d_gene: -
v_gene: TRBV5-1
abundance: -
j_gene: TRBJ1-1
CDR3nt: TGCGCCAGCAGCGCTTTCGCCGGGGGAACTGAAGCTTTCTTT
CDR3aa: CASSAFAGGTEAFF

d_gene: -
v_gene: TRBV25-1
abundance: few
j_gene: TRBJ2-7
CDR3nt: TGTGCCAGCAGTGGGGCAGGGGCGTACGAGCAGTACTTC
CDR3aa: CASSGAGAYEQYF

d_gene: -
v_gene: TRBV5-1
abundance: few
j_gene: TRBJ2-2
CDR3nt: TGCGCCAGCAGCTTACTTACCGGGGAGCTGTTTTTT
CDR3aa: CASSLLTGELFF

d_gene: -
v_gene: TRBV18
abundance: -
j_gene: TRBJ1-5
CDR3nt: TGTGCCAGCTCAGAGGCGTACAATCAGCCCCAGCATTTT
CDR3aa: CASSEAYNQPQHF

d_gene: TRBD2
v_gene: TRBV25-1
abundance: -
j_gene: TRBJ2-3
CDR3nt: TGTGCCAGCAGTGAATCTACGGGGGGAACCACAGATACGCAGTATTTT
CDR3aa: CASSESTGGTTDTQYF

d_gene: -
v_gene: TRBV7-8
abundance: -
j_gene: TRBJ2-5
CDR3nt: TGTGCCAGCAGCTTACGCGGAGGCCCTATATTGGAGACCCAGTACTTC
CDR3aa: CASSLRGGPILETQYF

d_gene: TRBD2
v_gene: TRBV27
abundance: -
j_gene: TRBJ2-3
CDR3nt: TGTGCCAGCAGTTTTCTAGCGGGGGCCCTCACAGATACGCAGTATTTT
CDR3aa: CASSFLAGALTDTQYF

d_gene: TRBD1
v_gene: TRBV4-2
abundance: -
j_gene: TRBJ1-4
CDR3nt: TGTGCCAGCAGCCAAAGCCGGGACAGGGTCGGGAAACTGTTTTTT
CDR3aa: CASSQSRDRVGKLFF

d_gene: -
v_gene: TRBV2
abundance: -
j_gene: TRBJ2-1
CDR3nt: TGTGCCAGCAGTGACCGGTACCGAAGACAGGACCAATACAATGAGCAGTTCTTC
CDR3aa: CASSDRYRRQDQYNEQFF

d_gene: -
v_gene: TRBV7-9
abundance: -
j_gene: TRBJ2-7
CDR3nt: TGTGCCAGCAGCTTTCTGCCGGTCAGGGGCGAGCAGTACTTC
CDR3aa: CASSFLPVRGEQYF

d_gene: -
v_gene: TRBV14
abundance: -
j_gene: TRBJ2-2
CDR3nt: TGTGCCAGCAGCCAAGCCCCTGCAGGGCACCCAACCGGGGAGCTGTTTTTT
CDR3aa: CASSQAPAGHPTGELFF

d_gene: -
v_gene: TRBV5-7
abundance: -
j_gene: TRBJ2-7
CDR3nt: TGTGCCAGCAGCGCAAAACGGTCCCCCTCCTACGAGCAGTACTTC
CDR3aa: CASSAKRSPSYEQYF

d_gene: TRBD1
v_gene: TRBV29-1
abundance: once
j_gene: TRBJ1-1
CDR3nt: TGCAGCGTCCGACAGGGATTGAACACTGAAGCTTTCTTT
CDR3aa: CSVRQGLNTEAFF

d_gene: TRBD1
v_gene: TRBV5-1
abundance: -
j_gene: TRBJ1-3
CDR3nt: TGCGCCAGCAGTCCAGGGGGCGCGTCCGGAAACACCATATATTTT
CDR3aa: CASSPGGASGNTIYF

d_gene: -
v_gene: TRBV19
abundance: -
j_gene: TRBJ1-5
CDR3nt: TGTGCCAGTAGTATAGCGGGTCAGCCCCAGCATTTT
CDR3aa: CASSIAGQPQHF

d_gene: -
v_gene: TRBV28
abundance: -
j_gene: TRBJ2-7
CDR3nt: TGTGCCAGCAGTTTTAGCGTCAACTCCTACGAGCAGTACTTC
CDR3aa: CASSFSVNSYEQYF

d_gene: TRBD2
v_gene: TRBV13
abundance: -
j_gene: TRBJ2-3
CDR3nt: TGTGCCAGCACCCTAGCGGGGACCACAGATACGCAGTATTTT
CDR3aa: CASTLAGTTDTQYF

d_gene: -
v_gene: TRBV28
abundance: once
j_gene: TRBJ2-3
CDR3nt: TGTGCCAGCAGCTCAACACGAGATACGCAGTATTTT
CDR3aa: CASSSTRDTQYF

d_gene: TRBD1
v_gene: TRBV19
abundance: -
j_gene: TRBJ1-2
CDR3nt: TGTGCCAGTAGTATGAGGACAGGGGAAGCTAACTATGGCTACACCTTC
CDR3aa: CASSMRTGEANYGYTF

d_gene: TRBD1
v_gene: TRBV6-5
abundance: -
j_gene: TRBJ1-1
CDR3nt: TGTGCCAGCAGTCTCGGGACAGTCGGGAGCACTGAAGCTTTCTTT
CDR3aa: CASSLGTVGSTEAFF

d_gene: TRBD2
v_gene: TRBV5-1
abundance: -
j_gene: TRBJ2-2
CDR3nt: TGCGCCAGCAGCCAAGGACCCGGGGGGACCGGGGAGCTGTTTTTT
CDR3aa: CASSQGPGGTGELFF

d_gene: -
v_gene: TRBV18
abundance: many
j_gene: TRBJ1-6
CDR3nt: TGTGCCAGCAACACCGCGGGGGGCAATTCACCCCTCCACTTT
CDR3aa: CASNTAGGNSPLHF

d_gene: TRBD1
v_gene: TRBV27
abundance: -
j_gene: TRBJ2-7
CDR3nt: TGTGCCAGCAGTTTGACAGGGACGATATACGAGCAGTACTTC
CDR3aa: CASSLTGTIYEQYF

d_gene: -
v_gene: TRBV5-1
abundance: -
j_gene: TRBJ2-5
CDR3nt: TGCGCCAGCAGCTCCCAGGGGAGAGAGACCCAGTACTTC
CDR3aa: CASSSQGRETQYF

d_gene: -
v_gene: TRBV6-6
abundance: -
j_gene: TRBJ1-1
CDR3nt: TGTGCCAGCAGTTACCAGGGCAGTAACACTGAAGCTTTCTTT
CDR3aa: CASSYQGSNTEAFF

d_gene: -
v_gene: TRBV9
abundance: -
j_gene: TRBJ1-2
CDR3nt: TGTGCCAGCAGCGTAGCGACTAGCGGGGGATACTATGGCTACACCTTC
CDR3aa: CASSVATSGGYYGYTF

d_gene: -
v_gene: TRBV6-1
abundance: -
j_gene: TRBJ1-2
CDR3nt: TGTGCCAGCAGAAACTCAGGGGGCTACACCTTC
CDR3aa: CASRNSGGYTF

d_gene: -
v_gene: TRBV10-3
abundance: few
j_gene: TRBJ1-2
CDR3nt: TGTGCCATCAGTGAGTCCCGGACTCATGGCTACACCTTC
CDR3aa: CAISESRTHGYTF

d_gene: TRBD1
v_gene: TRBV7-2
abundance: -
j_gene: TRBJ1-2
CDR3nt: TGTGCCAGCAGCCCAGGGCCGGGACAGGGATATGGCTACACCTTC
CDR3aa: CASSPGPGQGYGYTF

d_gene: -
v_gene: TRBV4-1
abundance: few
j_gene: TRBJ2-7
CDR3nt: TGCGCCAGCAGCCACGGACTAGCAGGGGGCGAGCAGTACTTC
CDR3aa: CASSHGLAGGEQYF

d_gene: -
v_gene: TRBV7-9
abundance: -
j_gene: TRBJ1-1
CDR3nt: TGTGCCAGCAGCTTAACAGGGTCCACTGAAGCTTTCTTT
CDR3aa: CASSLTGSTEAFF